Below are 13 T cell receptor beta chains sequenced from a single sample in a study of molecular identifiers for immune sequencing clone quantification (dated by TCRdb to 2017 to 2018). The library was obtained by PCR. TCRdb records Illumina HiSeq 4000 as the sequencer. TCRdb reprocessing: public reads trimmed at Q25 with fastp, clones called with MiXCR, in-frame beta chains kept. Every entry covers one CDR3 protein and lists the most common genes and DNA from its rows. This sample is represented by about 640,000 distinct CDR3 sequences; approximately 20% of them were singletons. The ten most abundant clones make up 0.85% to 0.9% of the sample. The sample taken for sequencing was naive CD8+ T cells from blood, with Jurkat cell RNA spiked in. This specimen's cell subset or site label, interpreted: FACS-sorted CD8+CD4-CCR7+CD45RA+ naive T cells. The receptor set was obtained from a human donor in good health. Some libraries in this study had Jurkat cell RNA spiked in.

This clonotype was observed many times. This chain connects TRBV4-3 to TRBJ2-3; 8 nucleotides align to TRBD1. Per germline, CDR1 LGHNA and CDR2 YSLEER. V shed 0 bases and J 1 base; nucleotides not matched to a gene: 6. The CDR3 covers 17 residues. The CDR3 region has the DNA TGCGCCAGCAGCCAAGATAGACAGGGGTTTGGCACAGATACGCAGTATTTT. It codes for CASSQDRQGFGTDTQYF.

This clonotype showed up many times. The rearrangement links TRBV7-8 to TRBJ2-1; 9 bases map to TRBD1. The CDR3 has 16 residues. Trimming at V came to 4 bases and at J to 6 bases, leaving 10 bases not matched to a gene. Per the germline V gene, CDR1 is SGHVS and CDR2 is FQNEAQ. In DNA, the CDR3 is TGTGCCAGCAGCTCGGAACACAGGGGGCCGGGCAATGAGCAGTTCTTC. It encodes CASSSEHRGPGNEQFF.

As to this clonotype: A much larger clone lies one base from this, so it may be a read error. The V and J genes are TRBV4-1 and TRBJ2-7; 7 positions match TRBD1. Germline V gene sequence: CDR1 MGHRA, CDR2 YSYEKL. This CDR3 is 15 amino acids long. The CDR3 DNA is TGCGCCAGCGGCCAAGATCTCCAGGGGGTCTACGAGCAGTACTTC. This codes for CASGQDLQGVYEQYF.

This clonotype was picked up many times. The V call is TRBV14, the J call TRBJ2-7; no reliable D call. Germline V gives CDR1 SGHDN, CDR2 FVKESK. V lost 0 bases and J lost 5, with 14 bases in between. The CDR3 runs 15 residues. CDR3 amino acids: CASSQERPTVNEQYF. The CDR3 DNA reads TGTGCCAGCAGCCAAGAGAGGCCTACAGTAAACGAGCAGTACTTC.

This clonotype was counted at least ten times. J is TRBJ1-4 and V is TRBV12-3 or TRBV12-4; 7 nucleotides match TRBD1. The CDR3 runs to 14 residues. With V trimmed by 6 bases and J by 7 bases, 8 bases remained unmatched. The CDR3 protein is CASRSTGWGEKLFF. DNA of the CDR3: TGTGCCAGCAGGTCGACAGGGTGGGGTGAAAAACTGTTTTTT.

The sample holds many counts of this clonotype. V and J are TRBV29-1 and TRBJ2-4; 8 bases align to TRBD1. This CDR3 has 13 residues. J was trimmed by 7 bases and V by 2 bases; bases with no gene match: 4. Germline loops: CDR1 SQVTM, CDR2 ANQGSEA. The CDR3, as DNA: TGCAGCGTTGAACCGGGACAGGACAACATTCAGTACTTC. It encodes CSVEPGQDNIQYF.

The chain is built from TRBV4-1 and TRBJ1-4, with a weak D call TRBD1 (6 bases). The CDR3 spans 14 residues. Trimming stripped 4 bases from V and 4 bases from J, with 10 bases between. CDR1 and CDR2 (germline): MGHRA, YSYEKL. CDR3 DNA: TGCGCCAGCAGCCCCCGACAGGATAATGAAAAACTGTTTTTT. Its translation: CASSPRQDNEKLFF.

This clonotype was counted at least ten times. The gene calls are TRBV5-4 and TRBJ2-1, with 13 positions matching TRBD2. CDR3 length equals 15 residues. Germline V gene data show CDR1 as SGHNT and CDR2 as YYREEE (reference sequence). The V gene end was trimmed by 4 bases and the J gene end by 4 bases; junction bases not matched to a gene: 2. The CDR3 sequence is CASSETSGGYNEQFF. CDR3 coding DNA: TGTGCCAGCAGCGAGACTAGCGGGGGGTACAATGAGCAGTTCTTC.

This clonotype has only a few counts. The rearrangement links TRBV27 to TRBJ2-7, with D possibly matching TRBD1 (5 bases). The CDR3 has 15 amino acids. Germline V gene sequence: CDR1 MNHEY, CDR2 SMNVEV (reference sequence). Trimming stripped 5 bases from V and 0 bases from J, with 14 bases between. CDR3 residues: CASSLRQGLSYEQYF. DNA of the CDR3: TGTGCCAGCAGTCTAAGGCAGGGCCTCTCCTACGAGCAGTACTTC.

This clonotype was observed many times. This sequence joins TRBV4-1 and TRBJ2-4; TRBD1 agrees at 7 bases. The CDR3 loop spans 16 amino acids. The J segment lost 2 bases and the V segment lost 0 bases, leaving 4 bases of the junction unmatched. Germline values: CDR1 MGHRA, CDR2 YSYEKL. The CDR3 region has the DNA TGCGCCAGCAGCCAAGAGATCAGGGGGACCAAAAACATTCAGTACTTC. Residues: CASSQEIRGTKNIQYF.

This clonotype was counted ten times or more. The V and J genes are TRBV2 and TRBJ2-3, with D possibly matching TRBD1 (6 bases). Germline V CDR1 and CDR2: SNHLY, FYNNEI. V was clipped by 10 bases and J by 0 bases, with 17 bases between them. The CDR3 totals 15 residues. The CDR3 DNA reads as TGTGCCATCGTCTCCGGGACAAAAAGCACAGATACGCAGTATTTT. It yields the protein CAIVSGTKSTDTQYF.

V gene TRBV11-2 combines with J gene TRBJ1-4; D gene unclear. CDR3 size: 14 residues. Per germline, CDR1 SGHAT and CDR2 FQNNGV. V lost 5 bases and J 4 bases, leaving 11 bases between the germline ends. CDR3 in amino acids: CASSLANRNEKLFF. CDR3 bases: TGTGCCAGCAGCCTCGCGAACCGTAATGAAAAACTGTTTTTT.

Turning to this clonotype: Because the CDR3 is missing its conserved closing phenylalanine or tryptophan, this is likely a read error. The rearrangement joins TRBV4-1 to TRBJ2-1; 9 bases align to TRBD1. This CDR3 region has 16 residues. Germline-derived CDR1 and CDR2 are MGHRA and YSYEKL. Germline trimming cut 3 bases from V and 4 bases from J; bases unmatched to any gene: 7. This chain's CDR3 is CASSHPTGGRYNEQFS. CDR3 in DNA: TGCGCCAGCAGCCATCCGACAGGGGGGCGATACAATGAGCAGTTCTCC.